Below, 10 T cell receptor beta chains from the same sample are listed, as sequenced in a study of cytotoxic CD8 clonotypes in ibrutinib-treated CLL. The method was immunoSEQ multiplex PCR; TCRdb's version includes in-frame clones alone and lacks a portion of them. The sample gives about 27,000 clones, approximately 85% of which show up once; roughly 8% is in the top ten. This specimen consisted of PBMCs, obtained after 24 months of ibrutinib treatment. The source is a human donor with chronic lymphocytic leukemia.

This clone was detected a few times. The chain recombines TRBV6-1 with TRBJ1-6, with D possibly TRBD1 on 6 matching bases. Germline CDR1 is MNHNS and CDR2 is SASEGT. CDR3 length: 16 amino acids. The V end lost 4 bases, the J end lost 7 bases, and 17 bases lay between the germline ends. Here the CDR3 DNA reads TGTGCCAGCAGTGGGGAAACAGGGTTTCAAAATTCACCCCTCCACTTT. Encoded protein: CASSGETGFQNSPLHF.

This clone was seen only once. The chain has TRBV4-1 and TRBJ2-1; TRBD1 matches at 10 bases. CDR3 length: 18 amino acids. With 0 bases clipped from V and 1 base from J, the junction kept 6 bases outside the gene matches. From germline, CDR1 is MGHRA and CDR2 YSYEKL. In nucleotides, the CDR3 is TGCGCCAGCAGCCAAGATAGGACAGGGGGATCATCCTACAATGAGCAGTTCTTC. This translates into CASSQDRTGGSSYNEQFF.

The V gene is TRBV4-1, the J gene TRBJ2-7; a possible D gene is TRBD2 (7 bases). V gave up 0 bases and J gave up 0 bases, with 9 bases separating them. There are 15 residues in the CDR3. The germline V gene has CDR1 MGHRA and CDR2 YSYEKL. The CDR3 sequence: CASSQDRGASYEQYF. In nucleotides, the CDR3 is TGCGCCAGCAGCCAAGATCGGGGGGCCTCCTACGAGCAGTACTTC.

This clone was seen a single time. The chain carries TRBV5-1 and TRBJ2-7; the D is unclear. The germline gives CDR1 SGHRS, CDR2 YFSETQ. The length of the CDR3 is 14 residues. V lost 0 bases and J 7 bases, leaving 14 bases between the germline ends. The CDR3 loop reads CASSLGLLDGEQYF. The CDR3 nucleotides read TGCGCCAGCAGCTTGGGTCTCCTTGATGGGGAGCAGTACTTC.

This sequence joins TRBV7-8 and TRBJ1-2; the D is unclear. This CDR3 comprises 15 residues. CDR1 and CDR2 (germline): SGHVS, FQNEAQ. V lost 0 bases, J lost 0 bases, and 8 bases lay in between. This chain's CDR3 is CASSLAQQSNYGYTF. CDR3 in DNA: TGTGCCAGCAGCTTAGCCCAGCAGTCTAACTATGGCTACACCTTC.

The chain uses TRBV4-2 and TRBJ1-6; D unresolved. The V gene's germline CDR1 is LGHNA and CDR2 YNFKEQ. V lost 1 base and J 4 bases, leaving 11 bases between the germline ends. The CDR3 totals 16 residues. CDR3 coding DNA: TGTGCCAGCAGCCAAGTGGGGTTGGGGTATAATTCACCCCTCCACTTT. Its translation: CASSQVGLGYNSPLHF.

The rearrangement joins TRBV19 to TRBJ1-1, with TRBD1 matching 8 bases. The CDR3 is 15 amino acids. Germline trimming cut 9 bases from V and 6 bases from J; bases unmatched to any gene: 15. Germline assignment: CDR1 LNHDA and CDR2 SQIVND (reference sequence). CDR3 DNA: TGTGCCAGCTGGGACAGGCACCAACGGGGCCCTGAAGCTTTCTTT. Amino acids: CASWDRHQRGPEAFF.

The genes are TRBV2 and TRBJ2-7; TRBD2 matches 8 bases. The CDR3 is 13 amino acids. The V segment lost 6 bases and the J segment 6 bases; nucleotides outside the gene matches: 7. The V gene's germline CDR1 is SNHLY and CDR2 FYNNEI. The CDR3 sequence is CASRGTRGFEQYF. The CDR3 DNA reads as TGTGCCAGCAGAGGGACTAGGGGGTTCGAGCAGTACTTC.

The chain employs TRBV6-5 and TRBJ1-1; 7 nucleotides agree with TRBD1. Germline trimming cut 6 bases from V and 9 bases from J; bases unmatched to any gene: 4. This CDR3 region has 11 residues. Germline CDR1 reads MNHEY; CDR2 reads SVGAGI. In DNA, the CDR3 is TGTGCCAGCAGCCTGACAGGGAAAGCTTTCTTT. Its protein product is CASSLTGKAFF.

The chain uses TRBV27 and TRBJ1-2; D is ambiguous. Between the trimmed V and J ends, which lost 4 bases and 0 bases, there was a span of 18 bases. This CDR3 spans 17 amino acids. Germline V gene data show CDR1 as MNHEY and CDR2 as SMNVEV (reference sequence). CDR3 DNA: TGTGCCAGCAGTTCCTACCGGTCCAGGTTGTCTAACTATGGCTACACCTTC. Translated: CASSSYRSRLSNYGYTF.